The 27 T cell receptor beta chains given below trace back to one sample, sequenced in a study of blood T cells in healthy people across ages. A sample-barcoded 5' primer and a J-beta primer mix were used in a second PCR of about 7 to 11 cycles. Via MiXCR, TCRdb re-called the 5' RACE reads, giving one row per CDR3 protein. The sample lists about 650,000 distinct CDR3 sequences, approximately 52% occurring once. Material: blood. The source of these receptors is a woman over 75 in good health.

This chain links TRBV29-1 with TRBJ2-4; TRBD2 agrees at 11 bases. Germline values: CDR1 SQVTM, CDR2 ANQGSEA. There are 17 residues in the CDR3. Trimming took 4 bases from V and 3 from J; bases not matched to a gene: 11. In DNA form, the CDR3 reads TGCAGCGTTGCACTAGCGGGAGCTAGGGGGATCAAAAACATTCAGTACTTC. Its translation: CSVALAGARGIKNIQYF.

The rearrangement uses TRBV5-1 and TRBJ1-2; no reliable D call. Germline lookup yields CDR1 SGHRS and CDR2 YFSETQ. The CDR3 is made up of 14 amino acids. V gave up 1 base and J gave up 8 bases, with 15 bases separating them. The CDR3 region has the DNA TGCGCCAGCAGCTTGACGCTCGCTCCTGGAGGCTACACCTTC. Residues: CASSLTLAPGGYTF.

This clonotype occurred once. The CDR3 here is CAWSHLTHRGTQYF. The CDR3 region has the DNA TGTGCCTGGAGTCACTTGACCCACAGGGGCACGCAGTATTTT. The rearrangement links TRBV30 to TRBJ2-3; 7 nucleotides agree with TRBD1. This CDR3 is 14 amino acids long. V lost 2 bases and J lost 9; bases outside the gene matches: 11. CDR1 is GTSNPN, CDR2 SVGIG, per germline (reference sequence).

This clonotype was seen at least ten times. The genes are TRBV29-1 and TRBJ2-1, with D possibly matching TRBD1 (6 bases). The CDR3 loop spans 13 amino acids. Trimming left V 5 bases short and J 0 bases short, with 8 bases between. The germline V gene encodes CDR1 SQVTM and CDR2 ANQGSEA. DNA of the CDR3: TGCAGCGTTCTGGGGGCCTCCTACAATGAGCAGTTCTTC. This encodes CSVLGASYNEQFF.

Notes on this clonotype: This could be a read error, since a much larger clone is one nucleotide away. The V call is TRBV20-1, the J call TRBJ2-1, with 8 nucleotides matching TRBD2. The germline V gene has CDR1 DFQATT and CDR2 SNEGSKA (reference sequence). With V trimmed by 3 bases and J by 5 bases, 9 bases remained unmatched. This CDR3 spans 15 amino acids. The CDR3 DNA follows: TGCAGTGCTAGGCCTGTCGGGCGGGGGGACAATGAGCAGTTCTTC. This sequence encodes CSARPVGRGDNEQFF.

J is TRBJ1-1 and V is TRBV7-2, with unresolved D. Trimming took off 1 base at V and 1 base at J, with 10 bases between the two ends. CDR1 and CDR2 (germline): SGHTA, FQGNSA. This CDR3 is 15 amino acids long. CDR3: CASSLVSRRNTEAFF. The CDR3 nucleotides read TGTGCCAGCAGCTTAGTTTCCCGGCGGAACACTGAAGCTTTCTTT.

This clonotype was detected many times. The chain recombines TRBV5-1 with TRBJ2-5, with D tentatively TRBD1 (6 bases). Between the trimmed V and J ends, which lost 4 bases and 3 bases, there was a span of 13 bases. The length of the CDR3 is 14 residues. Germline V gene data show CDR1 as SGHRS and CDR2 as YFSETQ. CDR3 loop: CASSTGYGEETQYF. The DNA of the CDR3 is TGCGCCAGCAGCACAGGGTATGGAGAAGAGACCCAGTACTTC.

J is TRBJ2-3 and V is TRBV12-3 or TRBV12-4; TRBD2 is a possible D gene (6 bases). This CDR3 has 14 amino acids. Deletions cut 7 bases from V and 4 bases from J, with 15 bases between. CDR3 region: CASTTTTSSDTQYF. The CDR3 DNA sequence: TGTGCCAGCACCACCACGACTAGTTCAGATACGCAGTATTTT.

This clonotype was observed many times. V is TRBV6-5 and J is TRBJ1-2; 8 nucleotides agree with TRBD1. Looked up from germline, CDR1 is MNHEY and CDR2 is SVGAGI. The CDR3 runs to 13 residues. J gave up 5 bases and V 5 bases, and 4 bases lay outside the gene matches. The CDR3 DNA reads TGTGCCAGCAGTGACGACAGGGGATATGGCTACACCTTC. This translates into CASSDDRGYGYTF.

This clonotype was counted only a few times. V usage is TRBV12-3 or TRBV12-4 and J usage is TRBJ2-3; D uncertain. This CDR3 has 15 amino acids. V was trimmed by 1 base and J by 0 bases, leaving 8 bases between them. In nucleotides, the CDR3 is TGTGCCAGCAGTTTAGTTTCTACTAGCACAGATACGCAGTATTTT. Protein product: CASSLVSTSTDTQYF.

This clonotype was counted many times. The chain couples TRBV20-1 to TRBJ2-7; D unclear. Germline V gene data show CDR1 as DFQATT and CDR2 as SNEGSKA (reference sequence). This CDR3 is built from 12 residues. Trimming took 5 bases from V and 5 from J, leaving 13 bases between them. CDR3 coding DNA: TGCAGTGCTTATGACCAGTTTAACGAGCAGTACTTC. Protein sequence: CSAYDQFNEQYF.

The chain has TRBV10-3 and TRBJ1-5, with D perhaps matching TRBD1 (5 bases). V was cut by 4 bases and J by 10 bases, with 11 bases left in between. The CDR3 covers 12 residues. CDR1 is ENHRY, CDR2 SYGVKD, per germline. The CDR3 DNA sequence: TGTGCCATCAGTGCCGAAAGGGGTCCCCAGCATTTT. This translates into CAISAERGPQHF.

This clonotype has ten or more counts. The rearrangement links TRBV7-2 to TRBJ2-3, with unresolved D. Trimming pared 5 bases from V and 4 bases from J, leaving 7 bases between. Germline CDR1 reads SGHTA; CDR2 reads FQGNSA. This CDR3 has 12 amino acids. This CDR3 is CASSPPPDTQYF. The CDR3 DNA follows: TGTGCCAGCAGCCCGCCTCCAGATACGCAGTATTTT.

Details on this clonotype: An end of the junction differs from the germline gene, which may be a read error. This chain connects TRBV7-2 to TRBJ2-5; D call uncertain. CDR1 is SGHTA, CDR2 FQGNSA, per germline. CDR3 size: 14 residues. The CDR3 protein is CASSVARTQETQYF. CDR3 nucleotides: TGTGCCAGCAGCGTAGCCCGGACCCAAGAGACCCAGTACTTC.

This clonotype has a handful of counts. This chain uses TRBV27 with TRBJ2-7, with a tentative D call TRBD1 (6 bases). The germline V gene encodes CDR1 MNHEY and CDR2 SMNVEV (reference sequence). The CDR3 length is 15 residues. Deletions cut 5 bases from V and 0 bases from J, with 14 bases between. CDR3 protein: CASSADRRRSYEQYF. The DNA for the CDR3 is TGTGCCAGCAGTGCCGACAGGAGACGCTCCTACGAGCAGTACTTC.

This clonotype was recorded many times. This chain uses TRBV4-1 with TRBJ1-2; D is possibly TRBD1 (6 bases). Germline V gene sequence: CDR1 MGHRA, CDR2 YSYEKL. The CDR3 runs 17 residues. Between the trimmed V and J ends, which lost 0 bases and 8 bases, there was a span of 22 bases. CDR3 in amino acids: CASSQDSGLRDIGGYTF. The CDR3 region has the DNA TGCGCCAGCAGCCAAGATTCCGGTTTAAGGGACATTGGAGGCTACACCTTC.

This clonotype was recorded at least ten times. The J gene is TRBJ2-3, the V gene TRBV7-3; D is undetermined. V shed 2 bases and J shed 4 bases, with 7 bases lying between them. Germline V lookup: CDR1 SGHTA, CDR2 FQGTGA. This CDR3 is 13 amino acids long. The CDR3 reads CASSLPPADTQYF. Written as DNA, the CDR3 is TGTGCCAGCAGCTTACCCCCCGCAGATACGCAGTATTTT.

The V gene is TRBV4-1, the J gene TRBJ1-5; perhaps TRBD1 as D (5 bases). The V gene lost 1 base and the J gene lost 1 base, with 14 bases spanning the gap. CDR3 length: 17 residues. Germline V gives CDR1 MGHRA, CDR2 YSYEKL. CDR3 sequence: CASSQGGFWGSNQPQHF. As DNA, the CDR3 is TGCGCCAGCAGCCAAGGGGGGTTTTGGGGGAGCAATCAGCCCCAGCATTTT.

The chain has TRBV18 and TRBJ2-5; D gene unclear. The J call may be incorrect, as the DNA end agrees better with TRBJ2-1. The CDR3 is made up of 15 amino acids. Germline CDR1 is KGHSH and CDR2 is LQKENI. CDR3 nucleotide sequence: TGTGCCAGCTCACCCGAATCAGGCTCCCAAGAGACCCAGTTCTTC. Residues: CASSPESGSQETQFF.

This clonotype was seen at least ten times. The J gene is TRBJ2-7, the V gene TRBV18; 9 bases agree with TRBD1. Germline loops: CDR1 KGHSH, CDR2 LQKENI. The CDR3 is 15 residues long. V was pared by 3 bases and J by 7 bases, with 10 bases of the junction left unmatched. The chain's CDR3 is CASSPQQGAPREQYF. DNA for the CDR3: TGTGCCAGCTCACCTCAACAGGGGGCGCCGAGGGAGCAGTACTTC.

CDR3 DNA: TGTGCCAGCAGTCGTCAAGGTCGATGGGAGCAGTACTTC. Encoded protein: CASSRQGRWEQYF. The rearrangement joins TRBV28 to TRBJ2-7; no definite D call. Trimming left V 5 bases short and J 7 bases short, with 15 bases between. Looked up from germline, CDR1 is MDHEN and CDR2 is SYDVKM. The CDR3 has 13 residues.

V is TRBV7-2 and J is TRBJ2-3; no clear D gene. The germline CDR1 and CDR2 sequences are SGHTA and FQGNSA. The CDR3 spans 12 residues. The V gene lost 1 base and the J gene lost 8 bases, with 7 bases spanning the gap. Written as DNA, the CDR3 is TGTGCCAGCAGCTTAGACCCGGGTACGCAGTATTTT. Translating it yields CASSLDPGTQYF.

This clonotype was counted a few times. The chain employs TRBV19 and TRBJ1-4; D not resolved. CDR1 and CDR2 from the germline V gene are LNHDA and SQIVND (reference sequence). The CDR3 totals 13 residues. Trimming cost V 5 bases and J 5 bases, with 9 bases left between them. In DNA, the CDR3 is TGTGCCAGTAGTCGCAGTCCGAATGAAAAACTGTTTTTT. Its protein product is CASSRSPNEKLFF.

Notes on this clonotype: This may be a read error: a much more frequent sequence differs by one nucleotide. The chain carries TRBV28 and TRBJ1-5, with 7 bases that match TRBD1. The trim removed 6 bases at V and 9 bases at J, leaving 5 bases unmatched. Germline loops: CDR1 MDHEN, CDR2 SYDVKM. The CDR3 length is 12 residues. CDR3 loop: CASRQGMPPQHF. CDR3 bases: TGTGCCAGCAGACAGGGGATGCCGCCCCAGCATTTT. Full variable domain (rest looked up from reference TRBV28 and TRBJ1-5): DVKVTQSSRYLVKRTGEKVFLECVQDMDHENMFWYRQDPGLGLRLIYFSYDVKMKEKGDIPEGYSVSREKKERFSLILESASTNQTSMYLCASRQGMPPQHFGDGTRLSIL.

About this clonotype itself: A much larger clone lies one base from this, so it may be a read error. The chain links TRBV7-6 to TRBJ2-5; D might be TRBD1 or TRBD2, each matching 6 bases. The CDR3 covers 16 residues. The germline CDR1 and CDR2 sequences are SGHVS and FNYEAQ. The CDR3, as DNA: TGTGTCAGCAGCTTACAGGGCGGGATCCTCCAAGAGACCCAGTACTTC. Translating gives CVSSLQGGILQETQYF.

The J gene is TRBJ2-3, the V gene TRBV20-1, with 7 bases identical to TRBD1. Germline CDR1 is DFQATT and CDR2 is SNEGSKA (reference sequence). V lost 6 bases and J lost 2; bases outside the gene matches: 8. This CDR3 contains 14 residues. This chain's CDR3 is CSALTGVPTDTQYF. The CDR3 DNA is TGCAGTGCACTCACAGGGGTCCCCACAGATACGCAGTATTTT.

In DNA, the CDR3 is TGCGCCAGCAGCCCGACGGGGTCCCATGGCTACACCTTC. As protein: CASSPTGSHGYTF. The chain is built from TRBV5-1 and TRBJ1-2; D is unresolved. Germline CDR1 SGHRS, CDR2 YFSETQ. This CDR3 comprises 13 residues. Trimming took 4 bases from V and 6 from J, leaving 13 bases between them.